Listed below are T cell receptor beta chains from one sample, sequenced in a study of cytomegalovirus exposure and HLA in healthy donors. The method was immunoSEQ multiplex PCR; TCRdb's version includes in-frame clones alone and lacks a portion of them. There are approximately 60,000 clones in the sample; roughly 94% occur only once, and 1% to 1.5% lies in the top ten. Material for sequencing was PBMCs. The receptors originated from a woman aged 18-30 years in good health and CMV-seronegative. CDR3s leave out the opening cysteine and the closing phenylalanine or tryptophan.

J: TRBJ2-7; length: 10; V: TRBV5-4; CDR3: ASSLGLNEQY
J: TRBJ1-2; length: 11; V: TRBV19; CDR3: ASSARSFYGYT
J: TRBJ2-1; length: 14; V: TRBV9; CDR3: ASSVEGGPSYNEQF
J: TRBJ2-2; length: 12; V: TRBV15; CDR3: ATSRAGEVGELF
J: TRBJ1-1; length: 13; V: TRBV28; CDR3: ASRAAHTGSTEAF
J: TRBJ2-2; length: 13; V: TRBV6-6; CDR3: ASSYSGTGSGELF
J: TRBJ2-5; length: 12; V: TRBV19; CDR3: ASSSGGIQETQY
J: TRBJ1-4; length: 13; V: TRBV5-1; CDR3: ASSLGTGGGEKLF
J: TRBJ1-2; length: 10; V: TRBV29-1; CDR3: SAGDRGHGYT
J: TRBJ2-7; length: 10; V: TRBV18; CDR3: ASSPDSYEQY
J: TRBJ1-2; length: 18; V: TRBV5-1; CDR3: ASSFRPGFDRPIGSGGYT
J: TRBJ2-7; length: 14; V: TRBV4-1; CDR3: ASSQDPGQALYEQY
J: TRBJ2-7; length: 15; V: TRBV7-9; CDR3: ASSLGTSEYGSYEQY